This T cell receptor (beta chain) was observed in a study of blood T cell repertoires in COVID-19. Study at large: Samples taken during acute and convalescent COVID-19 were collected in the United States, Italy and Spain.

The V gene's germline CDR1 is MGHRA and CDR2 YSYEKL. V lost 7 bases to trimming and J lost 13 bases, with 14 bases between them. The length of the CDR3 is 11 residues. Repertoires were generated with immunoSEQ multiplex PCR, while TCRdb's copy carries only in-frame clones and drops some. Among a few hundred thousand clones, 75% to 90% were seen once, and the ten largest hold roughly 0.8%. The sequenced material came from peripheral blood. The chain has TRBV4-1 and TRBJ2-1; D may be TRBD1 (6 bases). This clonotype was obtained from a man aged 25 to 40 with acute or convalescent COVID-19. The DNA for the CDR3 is TGCGCCAGCATGGGGGTGGGACAACAGTTCTTC. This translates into CASMGVGQQFF.